This entry describes one T cell receptor beta chain. Its antigen is as yet unknown. This sample stems from a study of vaccination effects on CD4 cells after COVID-19. In the study overall: Supplemented with about 9.9 IU/ml IL-2 and approximately 9.7 ug/ml peptides, about 2 million PBMC per well were kept in culture.

Only in-frame clones appear in the TCRdb table, and some are missing; sequencing was by immunoSEQ multiplex PCR. The sample holds 47,000 or so clones; roughly three quarters are singletons and the top ten take about 7%. Unmatched junction bases numbered 7, after V lost 6 bases and J lost 7 bases. The CDR3 is 14 amino acids. The germline gives CDR1 MRHNA, CDR2 SNTAGT. Study conclusions and caveats: In the study, convalescent patients were few, and early post-infection timepoints were absent.

The culture ran for about 10 days, and then CD4+ T cells were isolated. Each participant was administered two doses of either the BNT162b2 or the mRNA-1273 vaccine. Half-medium replacement with IL-2 medium occurred on days 3 and 7. The sample in question was CD4+ T cells from PBMCs cultured without peptide, obtained after COVID-19 vaccination. This TCR was sampled from a human donor who received a COVID-19 vaccine. This chain joins TRBV6-4 and TRBJ2-2, with TRBD1 matching over 8 bases. The CDR3, as DNA: TGTGCCAGCAGACCCCAGGGGGCGAACGGGGAGCTGTTTTTT. Encoded protein: CASRPQGANGELFF.